This TCR beta chain was identified during a study of T cells in localized non-small cell lung cancer. Regarding the study as a whole: Without multi-region sequencing, intratumor heterogeneity could not be excluded. Those with higher blood T cell density had longer overall survival.

CDR3 length: 18 residues. V lost 5 bases and J 0 bases, leaving 19 bases between the germline ends. Germline V gives CDR1 WSHSY, CDR2 SAAADI. This table comes from immunoSEQ multiplex PCR, and its TCRdb copy is limited to in-frame clones, with some not included. The repertoire holds under 100,000 clones, with 88% as singletons. As to this clone: The antigen is undetermined.

The sequences come from peripheral blood, collected before any cancer treatment. This receptor was taken from a woman aged 35 to 70 with stage I squamous cell lung carcinoma. The V and J genes are TRBV10-2 and TRBJ1-4, with no clear D. Written as DNA, the CDR3 is TGCGCCAGCAGTCGTACTTTAAGTTTGCGCGCAACTAATGAAAAACTGTTTTTT. Protein: CASSRTLSLRATNEKLFF.